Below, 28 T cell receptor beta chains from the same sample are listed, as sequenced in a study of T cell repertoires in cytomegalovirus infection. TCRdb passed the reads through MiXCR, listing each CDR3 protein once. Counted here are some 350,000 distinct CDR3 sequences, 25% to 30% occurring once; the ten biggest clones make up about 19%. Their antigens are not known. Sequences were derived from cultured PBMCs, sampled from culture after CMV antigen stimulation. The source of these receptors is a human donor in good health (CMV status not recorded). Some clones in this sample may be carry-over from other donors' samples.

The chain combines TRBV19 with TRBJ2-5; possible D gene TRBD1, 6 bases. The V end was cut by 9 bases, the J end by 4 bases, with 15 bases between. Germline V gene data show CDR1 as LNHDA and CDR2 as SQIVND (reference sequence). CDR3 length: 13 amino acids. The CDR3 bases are TGTGCCAGCTTGGGTCGCAGGGGAGAGACCCAGTACTTC. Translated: CASLGRRGETQYF.

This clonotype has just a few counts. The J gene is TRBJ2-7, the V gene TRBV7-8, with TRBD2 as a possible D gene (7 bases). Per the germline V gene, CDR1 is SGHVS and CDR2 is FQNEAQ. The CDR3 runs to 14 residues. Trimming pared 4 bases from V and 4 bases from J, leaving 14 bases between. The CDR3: CASSSDSGVYEQYF. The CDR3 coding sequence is TGTGCCAGCAGCTCGGACAGCGGGGTATACGAGCAGTACTTC.

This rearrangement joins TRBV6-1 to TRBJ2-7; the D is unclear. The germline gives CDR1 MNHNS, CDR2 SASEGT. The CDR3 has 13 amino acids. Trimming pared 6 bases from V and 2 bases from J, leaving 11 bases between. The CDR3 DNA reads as TGTGCCAGCAGGTCAACCGCTCCCTACGAGCAGTACTTC. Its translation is CASRSTAPYEQYF.

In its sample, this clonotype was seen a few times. The CDR3 here is CASSPWVDRNTEAFF. CDR3 in DNA: TGTGCCAGCAGCCCGTGGGTGGACAGGAACACTGAAGCTTTCTTT. This chain uses TRBV7-3 with TRBJ1-1; possibly TRBD1 for D (6 bases). Deletions cut 5 bases from V and 1 base from J, with 14 bases between. The CDR3 totals 15 residues. In germline, CDR1 is SGHTA, CDR2 FQGTGA.

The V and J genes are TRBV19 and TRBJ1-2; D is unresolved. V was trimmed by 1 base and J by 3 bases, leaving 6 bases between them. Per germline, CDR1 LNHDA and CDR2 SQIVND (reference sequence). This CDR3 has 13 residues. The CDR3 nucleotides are TGTGCCAGTAGTATAGGATTTTACTATGGCTACACCTTC. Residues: CASSIGFYYGYTF.

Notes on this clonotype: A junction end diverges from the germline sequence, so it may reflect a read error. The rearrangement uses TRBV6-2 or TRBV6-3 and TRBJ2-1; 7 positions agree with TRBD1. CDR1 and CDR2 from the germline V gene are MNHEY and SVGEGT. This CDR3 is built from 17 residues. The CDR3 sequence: CASRYSPGQGVYNEQFF. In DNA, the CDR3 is TGTGCCAGCAGATACTCCCCGGGTCAGGGGGTTTACAATGAGCAGTTCTTC.

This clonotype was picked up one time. CDR3 residues: CASSAASGRAGTDTQYF. DNA for the CDR3: TGTGCCAGCAGCGCCGCTAGCGGGAGGGCCGGCACAGATACGCAGTATTTT. V gene TRBV11-2 combines with J gene TRBJ2-3, with 12 bases fitting TRBD2. The CDR3 extends over 17 amino acids. V lost 5 bases and J lost 1; bases outside the gene matches: 7. Germline CDR1 reads SGHAT; CDR2 reads FQNNGV.

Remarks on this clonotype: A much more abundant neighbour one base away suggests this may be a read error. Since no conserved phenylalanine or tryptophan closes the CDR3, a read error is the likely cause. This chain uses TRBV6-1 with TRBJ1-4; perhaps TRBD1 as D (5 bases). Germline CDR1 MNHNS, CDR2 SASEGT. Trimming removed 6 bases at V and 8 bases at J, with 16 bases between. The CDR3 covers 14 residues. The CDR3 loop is CASRSVGGGEKLFI. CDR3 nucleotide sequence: TGTGCCAGCAGATCCGTCGGGGGTGGAGAAAAACTGTTTATT.

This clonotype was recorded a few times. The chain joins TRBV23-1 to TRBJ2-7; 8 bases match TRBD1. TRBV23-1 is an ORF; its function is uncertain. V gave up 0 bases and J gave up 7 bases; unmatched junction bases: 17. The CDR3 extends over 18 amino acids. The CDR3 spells CASSQSGGPGQVLEEQYF. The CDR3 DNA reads TGCGCCAGCAGTCAATCTGGGGGACCGGGACAGGTTCTCGAGGAGCAGTACTTC.

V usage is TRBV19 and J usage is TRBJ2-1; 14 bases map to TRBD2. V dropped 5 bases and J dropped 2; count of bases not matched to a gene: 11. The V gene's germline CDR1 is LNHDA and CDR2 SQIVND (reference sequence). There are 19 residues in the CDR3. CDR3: CASSRKTGTSGRPYNEQFF. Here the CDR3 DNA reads TGTGCCAGTAGTCGAAAGACAGGGACTAGCGGGAGACCCTACAATGAGCAGTTCTTC.

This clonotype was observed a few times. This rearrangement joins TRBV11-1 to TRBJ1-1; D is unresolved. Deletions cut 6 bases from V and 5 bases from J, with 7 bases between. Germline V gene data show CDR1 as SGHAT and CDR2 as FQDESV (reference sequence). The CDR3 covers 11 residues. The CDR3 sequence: CASSYSTEAFF. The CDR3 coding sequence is TGTGCCAGCAGTTACAGTACTGAAGCTTTCTTT.

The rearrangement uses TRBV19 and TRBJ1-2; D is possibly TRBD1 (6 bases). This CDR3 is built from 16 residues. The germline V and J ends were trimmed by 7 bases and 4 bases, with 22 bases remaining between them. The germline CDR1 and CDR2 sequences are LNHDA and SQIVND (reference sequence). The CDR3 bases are TGTGCCAGTACCGAGGGGGGCCGCACGACGATCTATGGCTACACCTTC. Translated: CASTEGGRTTIYGYTF.

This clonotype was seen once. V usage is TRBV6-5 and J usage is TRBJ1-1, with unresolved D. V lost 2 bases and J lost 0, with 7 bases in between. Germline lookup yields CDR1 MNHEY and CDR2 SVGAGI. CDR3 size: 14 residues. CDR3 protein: CASSYRRMNTEAFF. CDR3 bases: TGTGCCAGCAGTTACCGCCGGATGAACACTGAAGCTTTCTTT.

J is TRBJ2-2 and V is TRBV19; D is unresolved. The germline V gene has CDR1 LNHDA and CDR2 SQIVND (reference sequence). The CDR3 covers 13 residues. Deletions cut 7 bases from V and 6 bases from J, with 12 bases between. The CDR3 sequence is CASTSILAGELFF. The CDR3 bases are TGTGCCAGTACCTCTATTCTGGCCGGGGAGCTGTTTTTT.

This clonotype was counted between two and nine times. CDR3 amino acids: CASSLNSPSTDTQYF. CDR3 bases: TGTGCCAGCAGCTTAAATTCGCCTAGCACAGATACGCAGTATTTT. The V call is TRBV7-2, the J call TRBJ2-3; D remains unclear. The germline V gene has CDR1 SGHTA and CDR2 FQGNSA. There are 15 residues in the CDR3. The V end lost 2 bases, the J end lost 0 bases, and 9 bases lay between the germline ends.

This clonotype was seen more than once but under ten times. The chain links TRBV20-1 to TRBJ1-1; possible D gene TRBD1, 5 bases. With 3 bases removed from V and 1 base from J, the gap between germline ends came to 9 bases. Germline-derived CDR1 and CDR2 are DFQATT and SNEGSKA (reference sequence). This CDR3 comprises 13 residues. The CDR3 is CSARGTPNTEAFF. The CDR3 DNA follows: TGCAGTGCTAGGGGGACTCCGAACACTGAAGCTTTCTTT.

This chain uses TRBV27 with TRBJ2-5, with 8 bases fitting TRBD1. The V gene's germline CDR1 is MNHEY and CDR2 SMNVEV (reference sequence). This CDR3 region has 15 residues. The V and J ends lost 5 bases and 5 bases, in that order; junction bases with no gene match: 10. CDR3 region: CASSPLQGAGETQYF. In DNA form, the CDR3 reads TGTGCCAGCAGTCCACTTCAGGGGGCCGGGGAGACCCAGTACTTC.

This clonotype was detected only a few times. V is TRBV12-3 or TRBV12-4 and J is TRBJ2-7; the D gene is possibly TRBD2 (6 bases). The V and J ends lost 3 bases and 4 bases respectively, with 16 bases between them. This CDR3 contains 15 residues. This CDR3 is CASSLGGRIPYEQYF. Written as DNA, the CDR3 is TGTGCCAGCAGTTTGGGGGGACGTATCCCTTACGAGCAGTACTTC.

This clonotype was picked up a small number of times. The CDR3 DNA is TGTGCCAGCAGTTACGGACTGGGCAGCTTGAACACTGAAGCTTTCTTT. Protein product: CASSYGLGSLNTEAFF. V is TRBV6-5 and J is TRBJ1-1, with D unresolved. Germline V gene data show CDR1 as MNHEY and CDR2 as SVGAGI. This CDR3 region has 16 residues. The V and J ends lost 2 bases and 0 bases respectively, with 13 bases between them.

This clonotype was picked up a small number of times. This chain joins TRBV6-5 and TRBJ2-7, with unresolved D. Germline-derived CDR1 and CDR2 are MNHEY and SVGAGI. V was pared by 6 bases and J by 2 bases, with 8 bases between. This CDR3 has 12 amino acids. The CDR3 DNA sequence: TGTGCCAGCAGAAGGAACACCTACGAGCAGTACTTC. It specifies CASRRNTYEQYF.

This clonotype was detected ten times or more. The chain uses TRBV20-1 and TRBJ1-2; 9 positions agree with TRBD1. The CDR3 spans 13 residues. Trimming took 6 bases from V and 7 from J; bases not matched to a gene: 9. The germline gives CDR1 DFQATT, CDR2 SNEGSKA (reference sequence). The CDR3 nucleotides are TGCAGTGCCCTAATACGGACAGGGGTTGGCTACACCTTC. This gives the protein CSALIRTGVGYTF.

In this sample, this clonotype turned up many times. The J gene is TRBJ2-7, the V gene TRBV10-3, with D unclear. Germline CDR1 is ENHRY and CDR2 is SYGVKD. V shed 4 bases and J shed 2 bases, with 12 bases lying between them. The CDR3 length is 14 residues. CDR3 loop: CAISVKEGTYEQYF. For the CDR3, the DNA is TGTGCCATCAGTGTGAAGGAAGGGACCTACGAGCAGTACTTC.

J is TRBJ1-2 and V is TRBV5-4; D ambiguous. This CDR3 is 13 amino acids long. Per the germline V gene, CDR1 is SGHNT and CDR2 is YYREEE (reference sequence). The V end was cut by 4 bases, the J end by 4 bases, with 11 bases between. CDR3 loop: CASSGVARYGYTF. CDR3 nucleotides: TGTGCCAGCAGCGGGGTGGCTCGCTATGGCTACACCTTC.

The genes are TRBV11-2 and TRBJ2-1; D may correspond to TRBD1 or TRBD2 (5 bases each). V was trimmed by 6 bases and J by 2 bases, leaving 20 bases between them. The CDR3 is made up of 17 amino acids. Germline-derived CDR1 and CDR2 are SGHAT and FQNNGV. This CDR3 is CASSEVVRGPTYNEQFF. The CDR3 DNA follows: TGTGCCAGCAGTGAGGTCGTCCGGGGACCCACCTACAATGAGCAGTTCTTC.

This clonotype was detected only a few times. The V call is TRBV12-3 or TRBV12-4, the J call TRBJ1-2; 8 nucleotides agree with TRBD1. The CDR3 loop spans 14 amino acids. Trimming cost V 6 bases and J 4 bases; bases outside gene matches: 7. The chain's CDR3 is CASRTGASPYGYTF. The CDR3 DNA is TGTGCCAGCAGGACAGGGGCCTCCCCCTATGGCTACACCTTC.

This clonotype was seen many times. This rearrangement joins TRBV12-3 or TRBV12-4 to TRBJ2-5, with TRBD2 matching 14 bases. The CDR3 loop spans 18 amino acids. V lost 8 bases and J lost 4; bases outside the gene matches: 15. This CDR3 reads CASCHSGTSGSGRETQYF. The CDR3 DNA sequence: TGTGCCAGCTGTCACTCCGGGACTAGCGGGAGTGGAAGAGAGACCCAGTACTTC.

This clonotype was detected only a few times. The CDR3 nucleotides are TGTGCCAGCAGTTACGGTTCCGATCAGCCCCAGCATTTT. Encoded protein: CASSYGSDQPQHF. The J gene is TRBJ1-5, the V gene TRBV6-5; unclear D gene. CDR1 and CDR2 (germline): MNHEY, SVGAGI. The CDR3 sequence is 13 residues long. Trimming left V 2 bases short and J 5 bases short, with 7 bases between.

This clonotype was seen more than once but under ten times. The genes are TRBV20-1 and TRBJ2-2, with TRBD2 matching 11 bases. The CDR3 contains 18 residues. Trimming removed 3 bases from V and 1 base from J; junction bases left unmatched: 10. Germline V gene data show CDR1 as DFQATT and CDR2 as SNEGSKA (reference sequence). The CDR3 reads CSARAPPGTSGNTGELFF. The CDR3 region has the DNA TGCAGTGCTAGGGCCCCCCCTGGGACTAGCGGGAACACCGGGGAGCTGTTTTTT.